These 7 T cell receptor beta chains share one sample of origin, sequenced in a study of cytomegalovirus exposure and HLA in healthy donors. Amplification used 60 Vbeta primers and 13 Jbeta primers. Sequencing was performed with immunoSEQ multiplex PCR; in TCRdb, only in-frame clones are kept and a portion is missing. The repertoire consists of 150,000 to 200,000 clones, with roughly four fifths occurring once and the leading ten covering 1.5% to 2%. The source material was PBMCs. All receptors derive from a woman younger than 30 in good health and CMV-seronegative.

This chain links TRBV6-1 with TRBJ1-3; TRBD1 matches 9 bases. The CDR3 has 18 residues. Germline V lookup: CDR1 MNHNS, CDR2 SASEGT. V lost 1 base to trimming and J lost 0 bases; unmatched junction nucleotides: 7. The CDR3 DNA sequence: TGTGCCAGCAGTGAAGGGACAGGGGCCCTCTTCTCTGGAAACACCATATATTTT. Amino acids: CASSEGTGALFSGNTIYF.

The gene calls are TRBV30 and TRBJ2-7, with D uncertain. CDR3 length: 12 amino acids. The V and J ends lost 0 bases and 3 bases respectively, with 6 bases between them. Germline values: CDR1 GTSNPN, CDR2 SVGIG (reference sequence). The CDR3 DNA sequence: TGTGCCTGGAGTGTAGAGGACTACGAGCAGTACTTC. Protein product: CAWSVEDYEQYF.

The genes are TRBV7-6 and TRBJ1-2; the match to TRBD1 covers 7 bases. The germline gives CDR1 SGHVS, CDR2 FNYEAQ. V was pared by 5 bases and J by 0 bases, with 6 bases of the junction left unmatched. CDR3 size: 15 residues. CDR3 sequence: CASSPGDRPNYGYTF. CDR3 DNA: TGTGCCAGCAGCCCTGGGGACAGACCTAACTATGGCTACACCTTC.

This clone was detected only a few times. The chain links TRBV6-5 to TRBJ2-3; possible D gene TRBD1, 5 bases. The CDR3 consists of 14 residues. Between the trimmed V and J ends, which lost 5 bases and 0 bases, there was a span of 9 bases. Per the germline V gene, CDR1 is MNHEY and CDR2 is SVGAGI. The CDR3 sequence is CASSETASTDTQYF. The CDR3 nucleotides are TGTGCCAGCAGTGAGACAGCGAGCACAGATACGCAGTATTTT.

The rearrangement links TRBV5-1 to TRBJ2-3; D is possibly TRBD2 (5 bases). The germline CDR1 and CDR2 sequences are SGHRS and YFSETQ. The ends were cut back, 4 bases at V and 5 bases at J, with 14 bases in the middle. The length of the CDR3 is 14 residues. The CDR3 region is CASSNGLTGDTQYF. CDR3 coding DNA: TGCGCCAGCAGCAATGGACTCACCGGAGATACGCAGTATTTT.

The chain has TRBV5-1 and TRBJ2-7; 9 nucleotides line up with TRBD1. CDR1 is SGHRS and CDR2 is YFSETQ in the germline V gene. V was clipped by 6 bases and J by 5 bases; unmatched bases: 12. The CDR3 is 15 amino acids. CDR3 in amino acids: CASNRETGGWNEQYF. For the CDR3, the DNA is TGCGCCAGCAACCGAGAAACAGGGGGCTGGAACGAGCAGTACTTC.

The rearrangement links TRBV6-7 to TRBJ1-2; TRBD1 aligns across 8 bases. TRBV6-7 is classed as an ORF, of uncertain function. J lost 7 bases, V lost 0 bases, and 22 bases had no gene match. The CDR3 totals 20 residues. DNA for the CDR3: TGTGCCAGCAGTTACTCCAGGGTGGCAGGGGGCTCTTTAGAAGTGTGTGGCTACACCTTC. It is translated as CASSYSRVAGGSLEVCGYTF.